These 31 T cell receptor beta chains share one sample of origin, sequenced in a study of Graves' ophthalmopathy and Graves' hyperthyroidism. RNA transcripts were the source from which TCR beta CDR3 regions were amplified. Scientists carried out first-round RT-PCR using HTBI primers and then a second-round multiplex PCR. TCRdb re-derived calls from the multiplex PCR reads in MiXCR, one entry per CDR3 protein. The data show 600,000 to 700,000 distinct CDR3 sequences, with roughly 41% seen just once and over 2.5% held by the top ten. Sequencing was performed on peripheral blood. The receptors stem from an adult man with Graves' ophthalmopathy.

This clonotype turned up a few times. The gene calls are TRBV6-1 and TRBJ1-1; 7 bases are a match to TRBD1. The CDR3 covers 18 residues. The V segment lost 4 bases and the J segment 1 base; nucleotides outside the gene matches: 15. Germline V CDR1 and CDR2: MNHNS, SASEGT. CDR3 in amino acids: CASSAFGAEGAPNTEAFF. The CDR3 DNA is TGTGCCAGCAGTGCCTTTGGGGCAGAGGGGGCGCCGAACACTGAAGCTTTCTTT.

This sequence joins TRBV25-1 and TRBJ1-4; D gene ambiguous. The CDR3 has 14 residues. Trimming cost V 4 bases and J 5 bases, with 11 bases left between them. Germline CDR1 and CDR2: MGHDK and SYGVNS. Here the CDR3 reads CASSGVEFNEKLFF. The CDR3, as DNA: TGTGCCAGCAGTGGGGTGGAGTTCAATGAAAAACTGTTTTTT.

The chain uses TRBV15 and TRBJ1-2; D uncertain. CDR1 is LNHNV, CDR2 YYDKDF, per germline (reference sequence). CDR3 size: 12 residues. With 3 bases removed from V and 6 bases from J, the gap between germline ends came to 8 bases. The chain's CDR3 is CATSSHGDGYTF. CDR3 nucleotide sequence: TGTGCCACCAGCAGCCATGGGGATGGCTACACCTTC. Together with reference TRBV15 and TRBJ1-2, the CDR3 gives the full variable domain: DAMVIQNPRYQVTQFGKPVTLSCSQTLNHNVMYWYQQKSSQAPKLLFHYYDKDFNNEADTPDNFQSRRPNTSFCFLDIRSPGLGDTAMYLCATSSHGDGYTFGSGTRLTVV.

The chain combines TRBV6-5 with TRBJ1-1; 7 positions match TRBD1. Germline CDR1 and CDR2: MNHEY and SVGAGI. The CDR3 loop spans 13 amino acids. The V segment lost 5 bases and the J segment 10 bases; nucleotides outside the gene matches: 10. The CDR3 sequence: CASSTDVRGRAFF. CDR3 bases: TGTGCCAGCAGTACCGACGTGAGGGGGCGAGCTTTCTTT.

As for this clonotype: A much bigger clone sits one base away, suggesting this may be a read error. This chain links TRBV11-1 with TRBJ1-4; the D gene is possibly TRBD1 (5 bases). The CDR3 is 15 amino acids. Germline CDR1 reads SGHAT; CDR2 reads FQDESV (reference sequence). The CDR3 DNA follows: TGCGCCAGCAGCCAATATCGGGGGTATAGCGAAAAACTGTTTTTT. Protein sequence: CASSQYRGYSEKLFF.

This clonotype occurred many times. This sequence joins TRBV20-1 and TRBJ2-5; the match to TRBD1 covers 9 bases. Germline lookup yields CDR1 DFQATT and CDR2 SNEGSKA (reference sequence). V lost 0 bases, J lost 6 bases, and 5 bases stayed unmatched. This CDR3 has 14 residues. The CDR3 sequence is CSARETGGRKTQYF. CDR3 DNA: TGCAGTGCTAGAGAGACAGGGGGGAGGAAGACCCAGTACTTC.

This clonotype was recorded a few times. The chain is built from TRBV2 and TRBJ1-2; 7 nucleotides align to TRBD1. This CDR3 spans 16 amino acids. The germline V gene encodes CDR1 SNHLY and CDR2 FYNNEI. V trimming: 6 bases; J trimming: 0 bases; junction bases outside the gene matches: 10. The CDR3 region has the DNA TGTGCCAGCAGCTTGGAGGGGACAGATTCTAACTATGGCTACACCTTC. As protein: CASSLEGTDSNYGYTF.

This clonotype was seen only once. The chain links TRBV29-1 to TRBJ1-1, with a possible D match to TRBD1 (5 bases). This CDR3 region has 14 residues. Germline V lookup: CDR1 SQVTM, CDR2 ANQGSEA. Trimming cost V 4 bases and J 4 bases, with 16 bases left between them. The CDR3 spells CSVVREGRVTEAFF. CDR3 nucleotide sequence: TGCAGCGTTGTCCGGGAGGGCAGGGTCACTGAAGCTTTCTTT.

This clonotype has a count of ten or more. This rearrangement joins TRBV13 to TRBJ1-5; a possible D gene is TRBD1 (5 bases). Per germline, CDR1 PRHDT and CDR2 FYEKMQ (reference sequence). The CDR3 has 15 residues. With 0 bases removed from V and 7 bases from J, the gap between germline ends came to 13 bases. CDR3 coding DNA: TGTGCCAGCAGCTTAGGCCGCGGGGCAGGCCAGCCCCAGCATTTT. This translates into CASSLGRGAGQPQHF.

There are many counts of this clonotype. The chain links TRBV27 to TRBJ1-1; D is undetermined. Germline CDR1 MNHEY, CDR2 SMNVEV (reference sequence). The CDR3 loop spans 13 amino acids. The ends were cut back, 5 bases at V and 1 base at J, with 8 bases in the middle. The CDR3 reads CASSRRANTEAFF. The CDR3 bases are TGTGCCAGCAGTCGAAGAGCGAACACTGAAGCTTTCTTT.

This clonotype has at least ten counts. The CDR3 DNA sequence: TGCAGCGTTGAAGAGCCCCGTAGAGGCGCTTTCTTT. This codes for CSVEEPRRGAFF. The rearrangement uses TRBV29-1 and TRBJ1-1; D is ambiguous. Looked up from germline, CDR1 is SQVTM and CDR2 is ANQGSEA. This CDR3 has 12 amino acids. The V and J ends lost 0 bases and 11 bases respectively, with 13 bases between them. Variable domain in full (rest from reference TRBV29-1 and TRBJ1-1): SAVISQKPSRDICQRGTSLTIQCQVDSQVTMMFWYRQQPGQSLTLIATANQGSEATYESGFVIDKFPISRPNLTFSTLTVSNMSPEDSSIYLCSVEEPRRGAFFGQGTRLTVV.

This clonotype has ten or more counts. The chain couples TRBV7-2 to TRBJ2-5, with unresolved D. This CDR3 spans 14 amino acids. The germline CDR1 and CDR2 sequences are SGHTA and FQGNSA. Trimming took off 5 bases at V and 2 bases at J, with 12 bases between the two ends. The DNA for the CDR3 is TGTGCCAGCAGCCGCCTTTCCGCTCAAGAGACCCAGTACTTC. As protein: CASSRLSAQETQYF.

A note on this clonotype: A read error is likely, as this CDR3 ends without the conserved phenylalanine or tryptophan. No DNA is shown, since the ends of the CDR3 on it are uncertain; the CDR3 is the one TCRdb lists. CDR3 amino acids: CASSQGTV. The chain joins TRBV7-2 to TRBJ2-5. The CDR3 sequence runs 8 residues, both termini included. The germline V gene encodes CDR1 SGHTA and CDR2 FQGNSA.

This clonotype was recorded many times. DNA for the CDR3: TGTGCCAGCAGCTTAGCGTCAGGACACCTACAAGAGACCCAGTACTTC. The encoded protein is CASSLASGHLQETQYF. This chain uses TRBV7-9 with TRBJ2-5; tentative D call: TRBD1 (5 bases). The CDR3 has 16 residues. Germline V gene sequence: CDR1 SEHNR, CDR2 FQNEAQ (reference sequence). V lost 0 bases, J lost 2 bases, and 13 bases lay in between.

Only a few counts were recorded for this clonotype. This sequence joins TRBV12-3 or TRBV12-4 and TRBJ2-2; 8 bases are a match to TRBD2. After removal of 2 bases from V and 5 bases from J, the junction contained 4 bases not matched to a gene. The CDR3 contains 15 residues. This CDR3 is CASSLRGGGTGELFF. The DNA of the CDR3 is TGTGCCAGCAGTTTACGGGGGGGCGGTACCGGGGAGCTGTTTTTT.

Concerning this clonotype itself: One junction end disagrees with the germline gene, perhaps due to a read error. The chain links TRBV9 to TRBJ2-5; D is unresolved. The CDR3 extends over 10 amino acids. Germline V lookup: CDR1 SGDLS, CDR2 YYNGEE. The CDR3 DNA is TGTGCCACCAGCTGGGAGACCCAGTACTTC. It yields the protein CATSWETQYF. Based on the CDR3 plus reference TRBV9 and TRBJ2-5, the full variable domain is DSGVTQTPKHLITATGQRVTLRCSPRSGDLSVYWYQQSLDQGLQFLIQYYNGEERAKGNILERFSAQQFPDLHSELNLSSLELGDSALYFCATSWETQYFGPGTRLLVL.

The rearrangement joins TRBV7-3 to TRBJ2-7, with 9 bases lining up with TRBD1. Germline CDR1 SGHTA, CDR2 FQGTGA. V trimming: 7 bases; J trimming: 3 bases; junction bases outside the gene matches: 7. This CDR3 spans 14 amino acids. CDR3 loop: CASNPTGGNYEQYF. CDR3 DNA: TGTGCCAGCAACCCGACAGGGGGGAACTACGAGCAGTACTTC. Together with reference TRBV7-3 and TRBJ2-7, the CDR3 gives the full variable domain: GAGVSQTPSNKVTEKGKYVELRCDPISGHTALYWYRQSLGQGPEFLIYFQGTGAADDSGLPNDRFFAVRPEGSVSTLKIQRTERGDSAVYLCASNPTGGNYEQYFGPGTRLTVT.

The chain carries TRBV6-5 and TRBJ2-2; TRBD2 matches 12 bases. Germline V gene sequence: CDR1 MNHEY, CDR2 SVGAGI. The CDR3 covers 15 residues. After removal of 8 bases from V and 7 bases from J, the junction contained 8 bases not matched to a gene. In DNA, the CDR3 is TGTGCCAGCGCTCCCCTAGCGGGAGGGGACGGGGAGCTGTTTTTT. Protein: CASAPLAGGDGELFF.

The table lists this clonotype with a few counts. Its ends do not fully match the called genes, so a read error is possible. In DNA, the CDR3 is TGTGCCAGTAGTTTCGGGAGCTCTGGAAGCACCATATATTTT. Its translation: CASSFGSSGSTIYF. The rearrangement links TRBV19 to TRBJ1-3; D ambiguous. CDR3 size: 14 residues. Looked up from germline, CDR1 is LNHDA and CDR2 is SQIVND (reference sequence).

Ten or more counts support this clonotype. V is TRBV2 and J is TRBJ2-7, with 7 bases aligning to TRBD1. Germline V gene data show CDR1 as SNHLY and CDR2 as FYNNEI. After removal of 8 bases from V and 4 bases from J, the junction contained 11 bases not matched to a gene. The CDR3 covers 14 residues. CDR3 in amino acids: CASGLRQGPYEQYF. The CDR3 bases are TGTGCCAGCGGGCTAAGACAGGGACCGTACGAGCAGTACTTC.

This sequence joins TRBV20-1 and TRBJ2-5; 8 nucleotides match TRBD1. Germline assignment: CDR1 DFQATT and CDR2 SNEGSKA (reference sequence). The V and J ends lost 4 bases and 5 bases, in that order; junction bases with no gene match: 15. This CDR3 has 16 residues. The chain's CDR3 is CSATSRGRTGLETQYF. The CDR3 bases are TGCAGTGCTACTAGCAGGGGAAGGACAGGGTTGGAGACCCAGTACTTC.

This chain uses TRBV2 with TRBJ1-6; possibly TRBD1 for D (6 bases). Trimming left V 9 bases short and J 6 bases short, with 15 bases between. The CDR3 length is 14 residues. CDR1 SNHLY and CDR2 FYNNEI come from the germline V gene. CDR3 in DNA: TGTGCCAGTAAGGGAACAGGGACTAATTCACCCCTCCACTTT. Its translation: CASKGTGTNSPLHF.

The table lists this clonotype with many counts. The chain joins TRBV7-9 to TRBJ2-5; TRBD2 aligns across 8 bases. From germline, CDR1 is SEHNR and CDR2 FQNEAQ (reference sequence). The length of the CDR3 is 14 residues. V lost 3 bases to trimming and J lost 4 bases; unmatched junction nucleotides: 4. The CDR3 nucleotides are TGTGCCAGCAGCTTTTTACGGGAGGGAGAGACCCAGTACTTC. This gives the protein CASSFLREGETQYF.

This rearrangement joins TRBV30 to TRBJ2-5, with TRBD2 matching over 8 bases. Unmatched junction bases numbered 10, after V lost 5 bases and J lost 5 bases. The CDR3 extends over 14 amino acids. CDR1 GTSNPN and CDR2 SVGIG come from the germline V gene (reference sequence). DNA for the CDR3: TGTGCCTGGTGCCGAGGCGGGGGGATGGAGACCCAGTACTTC. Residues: CAWCRGGGMETQYF.

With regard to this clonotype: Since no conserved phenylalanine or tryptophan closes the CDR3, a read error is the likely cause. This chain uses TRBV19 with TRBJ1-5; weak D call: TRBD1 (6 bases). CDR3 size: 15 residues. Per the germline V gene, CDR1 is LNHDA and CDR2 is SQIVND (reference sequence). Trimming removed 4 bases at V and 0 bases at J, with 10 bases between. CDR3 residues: CASSRPTGSNQPQHL. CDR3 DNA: TGTGCCAGTAGTAGACCGACAGGTAGCAATCAGCCCCAGCATCTT.

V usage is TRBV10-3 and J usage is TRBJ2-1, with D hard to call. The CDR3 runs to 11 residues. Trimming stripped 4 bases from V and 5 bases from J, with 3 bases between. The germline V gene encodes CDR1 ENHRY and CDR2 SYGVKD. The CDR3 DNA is TGTGCCATCAGTGCTCACAATGAGCAGTTCTTC. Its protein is CAISAHNEQFF.

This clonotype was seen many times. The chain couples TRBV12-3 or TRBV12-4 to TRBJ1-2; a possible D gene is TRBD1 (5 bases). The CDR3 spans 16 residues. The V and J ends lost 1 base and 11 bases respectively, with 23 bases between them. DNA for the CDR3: TGTGCCAGCAGTTTAGACGGGCGGACAAGTGTATCGGGATACACCTTC. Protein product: CASSLDGRTSVSGYTF.

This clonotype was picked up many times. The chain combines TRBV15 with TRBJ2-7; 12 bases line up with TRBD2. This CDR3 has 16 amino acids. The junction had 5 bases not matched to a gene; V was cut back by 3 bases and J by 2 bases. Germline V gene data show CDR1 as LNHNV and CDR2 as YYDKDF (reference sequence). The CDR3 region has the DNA TGTGCCACCAGCAGCACAACTAGCGGGGGGCCCTACGAGCAGTACTTC. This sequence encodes CATSSTTSGGPYEQYF. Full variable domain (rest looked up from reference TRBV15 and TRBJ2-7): DAMVIQNPRYQVTQFGKPVTLSCSQTLNHNVMYWYQQKSSQAPKLLFHYYDKDFNNEADTPDNFQSRRPNTSFCFLDIRSPGLGDTAMYLCATSSTTSGGPYEQYFGPGTRLTVT.

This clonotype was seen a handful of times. This CDR3 is CASSQYTGAYEQYF. In DNA, the CDR3 is TGCGCCAGCAGCCAATACACAGGGGCCTACGAGCAGTACTTC. This chain links TRBV4-3 with TRBJ2-7, with 7 bases identical to TRBD1. The CDR3 runs to 14 residues. Germline V gives CDR1 LGHNA, CDR2 YSLEER. V was clipped by 2 bases and J by 2 bases; unmatched bases: 3.

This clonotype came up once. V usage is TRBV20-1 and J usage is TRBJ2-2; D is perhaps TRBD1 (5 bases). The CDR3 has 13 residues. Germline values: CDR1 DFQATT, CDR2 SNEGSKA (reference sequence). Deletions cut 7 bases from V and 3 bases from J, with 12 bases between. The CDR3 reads CSVLKGDTGELFF. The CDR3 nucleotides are TGCAGTGTCCTAAAAGGGGACACCGGGGAGCTGTTTTTT.

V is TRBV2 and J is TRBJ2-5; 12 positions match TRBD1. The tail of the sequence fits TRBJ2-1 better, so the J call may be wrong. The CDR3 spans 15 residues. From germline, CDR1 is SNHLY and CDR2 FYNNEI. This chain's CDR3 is CASSLTGTGGLEQFF. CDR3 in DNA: TGTGCCAGCAGCCTGACCGGGACAGGGGGCCTTGAGCAGTTCTTC.